These T cell receptor beta chains were read from a single sample in a study of T cell repertoires in cytomegalovirus infection. TCRdb ran MiXCR on the reads and lists one entry per CDR3 protein. The sample carries some 920,000 distinct CDR3 sequences, around 30% recorded once. Their antigens are not known. The material was cultured CD8+ T cells from PBMCs, obtained from culture after CMV antigen stimulation. Receptors originate from a human donor in good health (CMV status not recorded). Some clones in this sample may be carry-over from other donors' samples. The CDR3 runs from the conserved cysteine through the conserved F or W. A D gene is named only where the DNA matches it firmly. Clone sizes are given selectively: once, few, many, or a class where the clone is expanded.

TRBJ2-5,TRBV7-6,.,few,TGTGCCAGCAGCTCAATCCCCCCTATTAGAGGGCACCAAGAGACCCAGTACTTC,CASSSIPPIRGHQETQYF
TRBJ2-6,TRBV9,.,.,TGTGCCAGCAGCGTAGCTTCTCGGTTCTCTGGGGCCAACGTCCTGACTTTC,CASSVASRFSGANVLTF
TRBJ1-5,TRBV6-1,.,.,TGTGCCAGCAGCGTACAGAGGGCACAGCCCCAGCATTTT,CASSVQRAQPQHF
TRBJ1-1,TRBV9,TRBD1,few,TGTGCCAGCAGCGTAGCGGGGACAGGAGGAGGAATGAACACTGAAGCTTTCTTT,CASSVAGTGGGMNTEAFF
TRBJ2-3,TRBV4-1,.,.,TGCGCCAGCAGTCCTCTCGTCTGGGATACGCAGTATTTT,CASSPLVWDTQYF
TRBJ2-4,TRBV27,.,.,TGTGCCAGCAGTCCTGGTGTGGGCAACATTCAGTACTTC,CASSPGVGNIQYF
TRBJ2-2,TRBV7-4,TRBD1,.,TGTGCCAGCAGCTCAACAGGGGGCACCGGGGTGCTGTTTTTT,CASSSTGGTGVLFF
TRBJ1-6,TRBV28,TRBD1,.,TGTGCCAGCAGTTTATTCGGGACAGGATATAATTCACCCCTCCACTTT,CASSLFGTGYNSPLHF
TRBJ2-1,TRBV12-3/TRBV12-4,TRBD2,many,TGTGCCAGCAGTTTTACGGGGGGGCGGTACAATGAGCAGTTCTTC,CASSFTGGRYNEQFF
TRBJ2-5,TRBV15,.,.,TGTGCCACCAGCAGAGGAGGGACGGAGACCCAGTACTTC,CATSRGGTETQYF
TRBJ2-2,TRBV28,TRBD2,.,TGTGCCAGCAGTTTACCCCCCCCCGGGACTAGCGGGGGGCACCTGCGAGGCACCGGGGAGCTGTTTTTT,CASSLPPPGTSGGHLRGTGELFF
TRBJ2-3,TRBV7-9,TRBD1,.,TGTGCCAGCAGACTGGACAGGGGTATCACAGATACGCAGTATTTT,CASRLDRGITDTQYF
TRBJ2-4,TRBV5-5,.,.,TGTGCCAGCAGCTTGGGGGCAGCCATAGCCAAAAACATTCAGTACTTC,CASSLGAAIAKNIQYF
TRBJ2-6,TRBV29-1,TRBD1,.,TGCAGCGTTGAGGGGACAGGGGGCACTGGGGCCAACGTCCTGACTTTC,CSVEGTGGTGANVLTF
TRBJ2-7,TRBV12-3/TRBV12-4,.,many,TGTGCCAGCAGTTTCTCCTACTACGAGCAGTACTTC,CASSFSYYEQYF
TRBJ1-1,TRBV27,.,.,TGTGCCAGCAGTTTATGGGCAGGGACTATGAACACTGAAGCTTTCTTT,CASSLWAGTMNTEAFF
TRBJ1-4,TRBV6-6,TRBD1,.,TGTGCCAGCAGCCGACAGGGGTTAGACGAAAAACTGTTTTTT,CASSRQGLDEKLFF